The T cell receptor (beta chain) described here comes from a study of CD8+CD57+ T cells in acquired aplastic anemia. Study-wide context: Sorting CD4+ and CD8+ cells gave DNA averaging around 3 ug.

This clonotype was counted many times. Its specificity is unknown. Genomic DNA constituted the template upon which TCR beta VDJ and CDR3 profiling was performed. TCRdb reanalysed the reads using MiXCR and keeps one entry per CDR3 protein. Among 100,000 to 150,000 distinct CDR3 sequences listed, about half were seen once. General study results and limits: Patients showed no significant difference from controls in CD8+ Simpson's diversity. A set of about 30 CD8+ CDR3 sequences was shared between patients and controls, and these sequences appeared highly expressed in patients.

Germline V gives CDR1 SGHVS, CDR2 FQNEAQ. The CDR3 is 18 residues long. The V and J ends lost 4 bases and 0 bases respectively, with 22 bases between them. Sequences were obtained from sorted CD4+, CD8+, or CD8+CD57+ T cells (not recorded which) from PBMCs. The receptor comes from a human donor in good health, serving as a control. This chain uses TRBV7-8 with TRBJ2-7; maybe TRBD1 (6 bases). The CDR3 region is CASSSLVAGDLNSYEQYF. The CDR3 nucleotides read TGTGCCAGCAGCTCCCTGGTGGCAGGGGACCTGAACTCCTACGAGCAGTACTTC.